The following is a TCR beta chain sequence with its context. Its antigen is not identified. Mouse names are used for the genes. The read ends 1 residue shy of where the CDR3 ends; the end is completed using the germline J gene. CDR3 sequences, V/J genes, frequencies and template counts came from survey-depth TCRbeta sequencing. Assay: immunoSEQ multiplex PCR; the TCRdb copy retains only in-frame clones and omits some. The sample holds a few thousand clones, 50% seen once. This sample is part of a study of tissue T cells after allogeneic stem cell transplantation. Study-wide findings and caveats: Anatomically similar tissues had similar TCR repertoires within each patient. Motif-based clustering found tissue-specific repertoire signatures shared across patients, though few clones were shared.

Germline V CDR1 and CDR2: KGHTA, FQNQQP. This CDR3 contains 13 residues. As for time point: mouse harvest day 7 after allogeneic transplant. Tail vein injection delivered 10^7 T-cell-depleted bone marrow cells and 10^6 splenic CD5+ T cells. This mouse GVHD model was MHC-mismatched B6 to BALB/c, profiled day 7 or 14. The V gene is TRBV23, the J gene TRBJ2-4; the D call TRBD2 from the table was never checked on the DNA. The sample comprised gut tissue. The TCR sequence derives from a female BALB/c mouse given C57BL/6 T cells with graft-versus-host disease after an allogeneic hematopoietic cell transplant. The CDR3 is CSSAGGLGNTLYF. CDR3 DNA, as far as it was read: TGCTCCAGCGCGGGGGGACTGGGGAACACCTTGTAC.